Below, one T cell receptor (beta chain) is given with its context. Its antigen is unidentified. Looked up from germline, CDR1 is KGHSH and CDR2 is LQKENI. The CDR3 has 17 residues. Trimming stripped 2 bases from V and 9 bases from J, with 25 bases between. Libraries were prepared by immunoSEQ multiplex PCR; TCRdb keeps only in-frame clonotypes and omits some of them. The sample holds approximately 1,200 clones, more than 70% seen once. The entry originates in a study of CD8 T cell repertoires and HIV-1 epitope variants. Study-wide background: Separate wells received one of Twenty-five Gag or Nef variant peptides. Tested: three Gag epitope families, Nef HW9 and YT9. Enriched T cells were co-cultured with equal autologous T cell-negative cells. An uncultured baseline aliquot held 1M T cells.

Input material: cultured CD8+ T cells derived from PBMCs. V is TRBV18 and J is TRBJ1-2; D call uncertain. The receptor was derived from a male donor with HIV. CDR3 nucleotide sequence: TGTGCCAGCTCACCAAGGAACACGGAAGCAACTATGTTCCGCTACACCTTC. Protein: CASSPRNTEATMFRYTF.